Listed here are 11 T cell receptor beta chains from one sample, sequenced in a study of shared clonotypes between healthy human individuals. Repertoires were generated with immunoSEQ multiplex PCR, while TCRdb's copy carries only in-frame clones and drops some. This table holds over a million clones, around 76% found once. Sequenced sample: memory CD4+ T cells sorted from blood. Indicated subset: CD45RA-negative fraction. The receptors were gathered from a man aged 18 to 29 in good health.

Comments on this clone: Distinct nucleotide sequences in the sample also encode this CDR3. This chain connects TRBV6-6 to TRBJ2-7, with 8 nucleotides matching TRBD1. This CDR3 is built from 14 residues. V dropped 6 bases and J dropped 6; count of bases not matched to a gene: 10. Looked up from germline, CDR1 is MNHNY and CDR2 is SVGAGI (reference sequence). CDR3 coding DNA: TGTGCCAGCAGCAACCAGGGGGCCATGGGCGAGCAGTACTTC. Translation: CASSNQGAMGEQYF.

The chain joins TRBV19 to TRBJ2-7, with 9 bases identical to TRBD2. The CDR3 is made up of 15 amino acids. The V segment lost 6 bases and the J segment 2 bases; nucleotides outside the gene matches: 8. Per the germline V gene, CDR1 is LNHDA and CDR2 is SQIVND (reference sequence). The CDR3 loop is CASSSSQRGAYEQYF. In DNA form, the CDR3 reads TGTGCCAGTAGCTCGAGCCAGCGGGGGGCCTACGAGCAGTACTTC.

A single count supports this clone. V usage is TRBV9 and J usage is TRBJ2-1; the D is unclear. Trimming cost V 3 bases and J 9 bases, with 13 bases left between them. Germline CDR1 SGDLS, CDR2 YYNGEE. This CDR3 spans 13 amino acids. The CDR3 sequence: CASSERYGSEQFF. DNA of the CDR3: TGTGCCAGCAGCGAGAGGTATGGAAGTGAGCAGTTCTTC.

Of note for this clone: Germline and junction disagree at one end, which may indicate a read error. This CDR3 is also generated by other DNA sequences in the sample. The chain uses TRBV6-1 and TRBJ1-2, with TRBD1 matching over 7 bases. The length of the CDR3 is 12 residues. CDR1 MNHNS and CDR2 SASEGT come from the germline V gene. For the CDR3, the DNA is TGTGCTAGCAGTTCACAGGGGTATGGCTACACCTTC. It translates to CASSSQGYGYTF.

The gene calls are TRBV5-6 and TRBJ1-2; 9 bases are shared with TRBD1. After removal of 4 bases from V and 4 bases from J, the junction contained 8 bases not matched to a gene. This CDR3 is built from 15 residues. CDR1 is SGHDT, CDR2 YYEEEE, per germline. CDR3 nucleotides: TGTGCCAGCAGCAACACGGGACAGGGCACCTATGGCTACACCTTC. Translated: CASSNTGQGTYGYTF.

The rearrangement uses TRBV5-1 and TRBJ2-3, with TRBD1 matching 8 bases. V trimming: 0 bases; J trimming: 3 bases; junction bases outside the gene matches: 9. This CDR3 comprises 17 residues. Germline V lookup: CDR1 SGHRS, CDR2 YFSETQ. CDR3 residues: CASSLGIGQGITDTQYF. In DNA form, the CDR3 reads TGCGCCAGCAGCTTGGGGATCGGACAGGGCATAACAGATACGCAGTATTTT.

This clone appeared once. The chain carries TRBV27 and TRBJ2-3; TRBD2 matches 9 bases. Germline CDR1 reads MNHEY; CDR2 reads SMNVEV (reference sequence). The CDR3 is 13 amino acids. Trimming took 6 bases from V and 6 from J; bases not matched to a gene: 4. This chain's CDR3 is CASRRLAGDTQYF. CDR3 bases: TGTGCCAGCAGACGGCTAGCGGGGGATACGCAGTATTTT.

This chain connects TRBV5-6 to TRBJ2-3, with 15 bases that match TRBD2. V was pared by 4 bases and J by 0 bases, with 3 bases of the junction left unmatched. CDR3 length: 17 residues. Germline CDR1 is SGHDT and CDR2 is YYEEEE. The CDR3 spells CASSGTSGGTSTDTQYF. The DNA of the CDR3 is TGTGCCAGCAGCGGGACTAGCGGGGGGACGAGCACAGATACGCAGTATTTT.

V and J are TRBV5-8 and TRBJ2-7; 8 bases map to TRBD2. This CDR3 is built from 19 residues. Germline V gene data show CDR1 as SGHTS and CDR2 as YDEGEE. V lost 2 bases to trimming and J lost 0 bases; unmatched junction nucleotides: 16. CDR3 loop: CASSLYGTINSGGSYEQYF. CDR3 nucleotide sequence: TGTGCCAGCAGCTTATATGGCACGATCAACAGCGGGGGCTCCTACGAGCAGTACTTC.

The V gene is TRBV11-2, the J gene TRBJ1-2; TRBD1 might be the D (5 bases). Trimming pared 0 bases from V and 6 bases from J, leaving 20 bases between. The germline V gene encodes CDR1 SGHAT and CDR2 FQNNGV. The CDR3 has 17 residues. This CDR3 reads CASSLDRFQGGRDGYTF. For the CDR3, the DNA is TGTGCCAGCAGCTTAGATCGGTTCCAGGGAGGAAGGGATGGCTACACCTTC.

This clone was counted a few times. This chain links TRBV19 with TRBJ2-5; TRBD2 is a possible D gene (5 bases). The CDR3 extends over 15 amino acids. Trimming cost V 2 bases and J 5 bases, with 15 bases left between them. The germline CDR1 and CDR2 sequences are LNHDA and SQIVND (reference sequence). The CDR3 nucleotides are TGTGCCAGTAGTATAAGAGGGTGGGGTCGGGAGACCCAGTACTTC. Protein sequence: CASSIRGWGRETQYF.